The TCR beta chain under discussion was sequenced for a study of T cell responses to AZD1222 COVID-19 vaccine. The study, taken as a whole, reports: Nearly half of spike-specific TCRs reportedly target variant regions that are unmutated in the B.1.351 and B.1.1.7 variants.

As regards this clone: Its antigen is unidentified.

Clones were read by immunoSEQ multiplex PCR, and TCRdb kept only the in-frame ones, dropping some. Of over 150,000 clones listed, 88% are singletons. J lost 4 bases, V lost 4 bases, and 5 bases had no gene match. There are 15 residues in the CDR3. Germline V lookup: CDR1 LGHDT, CDR2 YNNKEL (reference sequence). Sequences were derived from peripheral blood, sampled 28 days after the second AZD1222 dose. V and J are TRBV3-1 (or the pseudogene TRBV3-2) and TRBJ2-2; the match to TRBD1 covers 8 bases. The clonotype comes from an adult who received the AZD1222 COVID-19 vaccine. The CDR3 DNA reads TGTGCCAGCAGCCGAAATACAGGGGGCACCGGGGAGCTGTTTTTT. Its translation: CASSRNTGGTGELFF.